This TCR beta chain was sequenced for a study of PD-1 blockade in classical Hodgkin lymphoma. Assay: immunoSEQ multiplex PCR; the TCRdb copy retains only in-frame clones and omits some. Among 17,000 or so clones, around four fifths were seen once, and the ten largest hold 8.4%. Time point noted: newly diagnosed, previously untreated cHL patient sample. As a comparison, the study used PBMCs from newly diagnosed, untreated classical Hodgkin lymphoma. The CDR3 has 16 amino acids. Germline assignment: CDR1 SGHAT and CDR2 FQNNGV. The V end lost 2 bases, the J end lost 8 bases, and 18 bases lay between the germline ends. With respect to this clone: The sample has other DNA sequences that encode this CDR3 too.

This clonotype was sampled from a human donor with classical Hodgkin lymphoma. Sequencing input: peripheral blood mononuclear cells (PBMCs). The chain employs TRBV11-2 and TRBJ1-4, with a tentative D call TRBD1 (6 bases). Here the CDR3 reads CASSLRGGQGKEKLFF. For the CDR3, the DNA is TGTGCCAGCAGCTTACGCGGGGGGCAGGGGAAGGAAAAACTGTTTTTT.